The rows below give T cell receptor beta chains drawn from one sample of a study of T cell clones after liver transplantation. Sequencing used immunoSEQ multiplex PCR; TCRdb keeps in-frame clones, though not all of them. This table holds tens of thousands of clones, 60% to 75% found once. The input for sequencing was CD4+ T cells from blood, taken at the 22-month timepoint. The receptor source for this set is a human patient who received a liver transplant. These T cells may partly come from the graft donor. Both conserved end residues are part of each CDR3. A D gene is named only where the DNA matches it firmly. Clone size appears in some rows only: once, few, many, or a class for an expanded clone.

>TRBJ2-7|.|.|16|TRBV28
CASSSIKWGGASEQYF
TGTGCCAGCAGTTCCATTAAGTGGGGGGGGGCGTCCGAGCAGTACTTC
>TRBJ1-2|.|.|14|TRBV23-1
CASSQSKGPGGYTF
TGCGCCAGCAGTCAATCCAAGGGTCCGGGTGGCTACACCTTC
>TRBJ2-3|.|.|16|TRBV5-1
CASSLAGQGSTDTQYF
TGCGCCAGCAGCTTGGCCGGTCAGGGGAGCACAGATACGCAGTATTTT
>TRBJ1-1|few|.|12|TRBV6-1
CASKGVSTEAFF
TGTGCCAGCAAGGGGGTTTCCACTGAAGCTTTCTTT
>TRBJ2-1|once|.|12|TRBV5-1
CASSLTGDEQFF
TGCGCCAGCAGCCTTACGGGGGATGAGCAGTTCTTC
>TRBJ2-2|.|.|14|TRBV7-8
CASSRQANTGELFF
TGTGCCAGCAGCCGCCAAGCGAACACCGGGGAGCTGTTTTTT
>TRBJ2-7|.|.|14|TRBV11-2
CASSGRGGSYEQYF
TGTGCCAGCAGTGGGCGGGGAGGCTCCTACGAGCAGTACTTC
>TRBJ2-3|.|TRBD1|16|TRBV7-2
CASSPTGTEWGDTQYF
TGTGCCAGCAGCCCAACGGGGACAGAATGGGGAGATACGCAGTATTTT
>TRBJ2-3|.|.|15|TRBV7-2
CASSAGLSLWDTQYF
TGTGCCAGCAGCGCCGGACTGTCTCTGTGGGATACGCAGTATTTT
>TRBJ2-7|.|.|13|TRBV10-3
CAISESELYEQYF
TGTGCCATCAGTGAGTCCGAGCTCTACGAGCAGTACTTC
>TRBJ1-2|.|.|15|TRBV6-6
CASSYGGIELRGYTF
TGTGCCAGCAGTTATGGGGGAATTGAATTAAGGGGCTACACCTTC
>TRBJ2-7|.|.|12|TRBV7-9
CASSSELLGQYF
TGTGCCAGCAGCTCCGAACTGCTCGGGCAGTACTTC
>TRBJ1-2|few|.|12|TRBV19
CASSIRVHGYTF
TGTGCCAGTAGTATTCGAGTCCATGGCTACACCTTC
>TRBJ1-4|once|TRBD1|15|TRBV19
CASSRDSSTNEKLFF
TGTGCCAGTAGTCGGGACAGCTCGACTAATGAAAAACTGTTTTTT
>TRBJ2-5|.|.|14|TRBV5-4
CASSSWTDQETQYF
TGTGCCAGCAGCTCCTGGACGGACCAAGAGACCCAGTACTTC
>TRBJ2-4|.|.|14|TRBV19
CASSQDGAKNIQYF
TGTGCCAGTAGTCAGGACGGAGCCAAAAACATTCAGTACTTC
>TRBJ2-7|.|.|12|TRBV2
CASSEMAYEQYF
TGTGCCAGCAGTGAAATGGCCTACGAGCAGTACTTC
>TRBJ2-1|.|TRBD2|16|TRBV7-9
CASSLELVAGGNEQFF
TGTGCCAGCAGCTTAGAGCTGGTAGCGGGGGGGAATGAGCAGTTCTTC
>TRBJ2-1|.|.|18|TRBV5-4
CASSSGANSFPSYNEQFF
TGTGCCAGCAGCTCGGGCGCCAACTCGTTCCCTTCCTACAATGAGCAGTTCTTC
>TRBJ1-1|.|TRBD1|17|TRBV28
CASSPYRTGVSNTEAFF
TGTGCCAGCAGCCCCTACAGGACAGGGGTTTCGAACACTGAAGCTTTCTTT
>TRBJ1-6|.|.|17|TRBV2
CASSERGGIIIYSPLHF
TGTGCCAGCAGTGAAAGGGGTGGGATTATAATATATTCACCCCTCCACTTT
>TRBJ1-1|.|.|14|TRBV6-5
CASSYSIRPTEAFF
TGTGCCAGCAGTTACTCGATCCGGCCCACTGAAGCTTTCTTT
>TRBJ2-7|.|TRBD1|14|TRBV7-9
CASSAWTGSYEQYF
TGTGCCAGCAGCGCCTGGACAGGATCCTACGAGCAGTACTTC
>TRBJ1-5|.|TRBD1|14|TRBV2
CASSRDRGDQPQHF
TGTGCCAGCAGCAGGGACAGGGGGGATCAGCCCCAGCATTTT
>TRBJ1-1|medium-sized|.|12|TRBV7-2
CASSYLRTEAFF
TGTGCCAGCAGCTACCTGAGGACTGAAGCTTTCTTT
>TRBJ1-6|.|TRBD1|16|TRBV10-3
CAISPGGTGASSPLHF
TGTGCCATCAGCCCCGGGGGGACAGGGGCCTCTTCACCCCTCCACTTT
>TRBJ1-5|.|.|14|TRBV6-5
CASSRGGERKPQHF
TGTGCCAGCAGCCGCGGGGGGGAAAGGAAGCCCCAGCATTTT
>TRBJ2-1|few|TRBD1|16|TRBV2
CASSESTGGSYNEQFF
TGTGCCAGCAGTGAATCGACAGGGGGCTCCTACAATGAGCAGTTCTTC
>TRBJ1-2|many|.|12|TRBV5-6
CASSLTDGLNTF
TGTGCCAGCAGCCTGACGGACGGTCTGAACACCTTC
>TRBJ1-2|many|.|14|TRBV18
CASSPPGRASGYTF
TGTGCCAGCTCACCACCGGGCAGGGCCAGTGGCTACACCTTC
>TRBJ1-6|.|TRBD1|15|TRBV5-4
CASSLEAGGNSPLHF
TGTGCCAGCAGCTTGGAGGCAGGGGGGAATTCACCCCTCCACTTT
>TRBJ2-7|.|TRBD1|15|TRBV5-5
CASSIPGQILYEQYF
TGTGCCAGCAGCATCCCGGGACAGATTTTGTACGAGCAGTACTTC
>TRBJ2-7|.|TRBD1|13|TRBV7-3
CASSQQGFGEQYF
TGTGCCAGCAGCCAACAGGGGTTCGGCGAGCAGTACTTC
>TRBJ2-7|.|.|15|TRBV11-2
CASSSLGAGRSEQYF
TGTGCCAGCAGCTCTTTGGGGGCGGGAAGGAGCGAGCAGTACTTC
>TRBJ2-7|.|TRBD2|18|TRBV7-2
CASSPRLAGGESSYEQYF
TGTGCCAGCAGCCCCCGACTAGCGGGGGGGGAAAGCTCCTACGAGCAGTACTTC
>TRBJ2-7|.|.|14|TRBV7-9
CASSLGSWVHEQYF
TGTGCCAGCAGCTTAGGGTCGTGGGTTCACGAGCAGTACTTC
>TRBJ2-3|.|.|15|TRBV5-1
CASSLAGKSTDTQYF
TGCGCCAGCAGCTTGGCGGGGAAGAGCACAGATACGCAGTATTTT
>TRBJ1-1|.|.|14|TRBV11-2
CASSLSGGATEAFF
TGTGCCAGCAGCTTATCCGGCGGGGCCACTGAAGCTTTCTTT
>TRBJ2-7|few|.|11|TRBV20-1
CSATSPSEQYF
TGCAGTGCTACCTCCCCCTCCGAGCAGTACTTC
>TRBJ2-4|.|TRBD1|12|TRBV19
CASSVGTGVQYF
TGTGCCAGTAGTGTCGGGACAGGGGTCCAGTACTTC
>TRBJ2-5|.|TRBD1|13|TRBV7-7
CASSLGQGKTQYF
TGTGCTAGCAGCTTGGGACAGGGGAAGACCCAGTACTTC
>TRBJ2-3|once|TRBD2|13|TRBV29-1
CSGGLAGTDTQYF
TGCAGCGGGGGACTAGCGGGCACAGATACGCAGTATTTT
>TRBJ2-1|once|TRBD1|17|TRBV12-5
CASGLSSPGQGYYEQFF
TGTGCTAGTGGTTTGAGTTCACCGGGACAGGGGTACTATGAGCAGTTCTTC
>TRBJ2-1|.|TRBD1|15|TRBV7-3
CASSLLQGAYNEQFF
TGTGCCAGCAGCTTACTACAGGGGGCGTACAATGAGCAGTTCTTC
>TRBJ2-5|few|.|11|TRBV7-9
CASSSGETQYF
TGTGCCAGCAGCTCGGGGGAGACCCAGTACTTC
>TRBJ1-6|.|.|15|TRBV12-2
CASRLATPQNSPLHF
TGTGCAAGTCGCTTAGCGACCCCCCAAAATTCACCCCTCCACTTT
>TRBJ1-2|few|.|11|TRBV28
CASKQGYGYTF
TGTGCCAGCAAGCAGGGCTATGGCTACACCTTC
>TRBJ2-2|.|.|15|TRBV4-1
CASSLQTQTTGELFF
TGCGCCAGCAGCCTCCAAACCCAGACGACCGGGGAGCTGTTTTTT
>TRBJ2-5|.|TRBD1|14|TRBV4-1
CASSRGQGPETQYF
TGCGCCAGCAGCCGGGGACAGGGCCCAGAGACCCAGTACTTC
>TRBJ1-3|few|.|15|TRBV4-1
CASSLQVGTGNTIYF
TGCGCCAGCAGCTTACAGGTGGGGACTGGAAACACCATATATTTT
>TRBJ2-3|once|TRBD2|19|TRBV7-2
CASSLNGIWASGGADTQYF
TGTGCCAGCAGCTTAAACGGTATCTGGGCTAGCGGGGGAGCAGATACGCAGTATTTT
>TRBJ2-7|few|.|10|TRBV27
CASGLYEQYF
TGTGCCAGCGGACTGTACGAGCAGTACTTC
>TRBJ2-7|.|TRBD1|15|TRBV7-2
CASSPHPDRDYEQYF
TGTGCCAGCAGCCCCCACCCGGACAGGGATTACGAGCAGTACTTC
>TRBJ1-1|.|TRBD1|13|TRBV19
CASNRGRDTEAFF
TGTGCCAGTAACAGGGGGCGCGACACTGAAGCTTTCTTT
>TRBJ1-6|.|.|14|TRBV6-5
CASSSTGNNSPLHF
TGTGCCAGCAGTTCCACAGGGAATAATTCACCCCTCCACTTT
>TRBJ2-7|few|TRBD1|14|TRBV10-1
CASSRDRGGYEQYF
TGCGCCAGCAGCCGGGACAGGGGGGGCTACGAGCAGTACTTC
>TRBJ2-2|many|.|13|TRBV9
CASSVSPTGELFF
TGTGCCAGCAGCGTATCCCCCACCGGGGAGCTGTTTTTT